The clone carrying this T cell receptor beta chain was detected ten times or more. Its antigen remains unidentified. Stability of Graves' hyperthyroidism was defined as absent ophthalmopathy progression within 18 months. The sample is drawn from a study of T cells in Graves' hyperthyroidism and ophthalmopathy. Study results and limitations: Ophthalmopathy was told apart from stable hyperthyroidism by a 13 V-J model. Appearing also in blood were most of the thyroid clonotypes expanded above 0.001.

Amplification of TCR beta CDR3 regions was performed using RNA transcripts as template. Using the HTBI primer set, a first-round RT-PCR was run on the TCR CDR3. TCRdb re-called the multiplex PCR reads with MiXCR, one entry per CDR3 protein. Found here are about 360,000 distinct CDR3 sequences, 19% of them singletons; the top ten hold about 3.7%. V lost 2 bases to trimming and J lost 2 bases, with 15 bases between them. CDR3 length equals 15 residues. Germline CDR1 DFQATT, CDR2 SNEGSKA (reference sequence). The genes are TRBV20-1 and TRBJ1-1; D is possibly TRBD1 (5 bases). The clonotype originates from a woman younger than 35 with Graves' hyperthyroidism. Sample: blood. The CDR3 DNA reads TGCAGTGCTAGACCTGGACACAGCCCCAACACTGAAGCTTTCTTT. Translating gives CSARPGHSPNTEAFF.